By proportion, the clone carrying this TCR beta chain is medium-sized. Its antigen is as yet unknown. Rearranged V-D-J TRB sequences were amplified with a mixed TRB-A/B primer pool. TCRdb processed the multiplex PCR reads anew with MiXCR; each CDR3 protein has one entry. The top ten clones hold roughly 33% of a sample with several thousand distinct CDR3 sequences, approximately 26% of them seen once. The data are from a study of T cell repertoires in aging, cancer and after chemotherapy. Overall study: Patients with chronic lymphocytic leukemia were sampled before and after fludarabine- or bendamustine-based chemotherapy. Study-level results: Across the chemotherapy interval, each cancer cohort showed higher median generation probability, suggesting thymic rebound. In cancer patients, declining TCR diversity with age involved lost richness and lost evenness.

This CDR3 region has 16 residues. Trimming cost V 4 bases and J 1 base, with 14 bases left between them. Germline assignment: CDR1 SGHNT and CDR2 YYREEE (reference sequence). TCR beta rearrangements were amplified from peripheral blood genomic DNA. The sample comprised blood. The gene calls are TRBV5-4 and TRBJ2-2; D possibly corresponds to TRBD2 (6 bases). This receptor was obtained from a human donor with a blood cancer. DNA for the CDR3: TGTGCCAGCAGCCCCCAGAATAGCGGGAACACCGGGGAGCTGTTTTTT. This encodes CASSPQNSGNTGELFF.